This T cell receptor (beta chain) originates from a study of patients and donors after allogeneic stem cell transplantation. MiXCR was run by TCRdb on the RT-PCR reads, yielding one entry per CDR3 protein. This table has about 74,000 distinct CDR3 sequences, about 30% appearing once. This CDR3 has 15 residues. V lost 2 bases to trimming and J lost 2 bases, with 13 bases between them. Germline V CDR1 and CDR2: MNHEY, SVGAGI. Sequencing input: blood, either unsorted or a sorted T cell fraction (not recorded which). This chain connects TRBV6-5 to TRBJ2-7; D ambiguous. The sequence was collected from a human donor who was either an allogeneic HSCT recipient or a stem cell or donor lymphocyte infusion donor (not recorded which). It is not recorded whose cells these are; they may come from a transplant donor. The CDR3 loop is CASSYGIGDPYEQYF. As DNA, the CDR3 is TGTGCCAGCAGTTACGGGATAGGAGATCCCTACGAGCAGTACTTC.